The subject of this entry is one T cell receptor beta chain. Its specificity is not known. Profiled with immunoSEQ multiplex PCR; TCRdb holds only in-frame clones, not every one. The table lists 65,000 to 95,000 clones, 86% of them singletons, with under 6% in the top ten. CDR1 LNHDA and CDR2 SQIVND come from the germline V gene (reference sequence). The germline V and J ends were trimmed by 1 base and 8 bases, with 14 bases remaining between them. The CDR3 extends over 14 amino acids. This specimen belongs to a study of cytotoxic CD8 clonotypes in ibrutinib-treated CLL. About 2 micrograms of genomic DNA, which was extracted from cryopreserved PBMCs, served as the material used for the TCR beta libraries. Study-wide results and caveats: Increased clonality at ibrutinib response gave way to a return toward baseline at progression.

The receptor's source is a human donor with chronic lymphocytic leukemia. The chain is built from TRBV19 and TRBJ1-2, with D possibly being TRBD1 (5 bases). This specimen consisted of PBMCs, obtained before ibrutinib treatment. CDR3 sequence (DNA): TGTGCCAGTAGTATAGCCCGAGCAGGGAGCGGCTACACCTTC. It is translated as CASSIARAGSGYTF.